This T cell receptor beta chain was profiled in a study of blood T cell repertoires in COVID-19. In this sample, this clone turned up a few times. TCRdb's copy holds only in-frame clones and misses some; the assay was immunoSEQ multiplex PCR. This sample has about 230,000 clones; approximately 82% occur once, and the top ten carry about 1.5%. The germline V gene has CDR1 MNHEY and CDR2 SVGAGI. Trimming left V 5 bases short and J 6 bases short, with 10 bases between. The CDR3 has 12 amino acids. Input material: peripheral blood. The receptor's source is a woman between 40 and 55 years old who had recovered from COVID-19. The chain has TRBV6-5 and TRBJ1-1; weak D call: TRBD1 (5 bases). The CDR3 bases are TGTGCCAGCAGTAAGGACACGGCTGAAGCTTTCTTT. Its translation is CASSKDTAEAFF.